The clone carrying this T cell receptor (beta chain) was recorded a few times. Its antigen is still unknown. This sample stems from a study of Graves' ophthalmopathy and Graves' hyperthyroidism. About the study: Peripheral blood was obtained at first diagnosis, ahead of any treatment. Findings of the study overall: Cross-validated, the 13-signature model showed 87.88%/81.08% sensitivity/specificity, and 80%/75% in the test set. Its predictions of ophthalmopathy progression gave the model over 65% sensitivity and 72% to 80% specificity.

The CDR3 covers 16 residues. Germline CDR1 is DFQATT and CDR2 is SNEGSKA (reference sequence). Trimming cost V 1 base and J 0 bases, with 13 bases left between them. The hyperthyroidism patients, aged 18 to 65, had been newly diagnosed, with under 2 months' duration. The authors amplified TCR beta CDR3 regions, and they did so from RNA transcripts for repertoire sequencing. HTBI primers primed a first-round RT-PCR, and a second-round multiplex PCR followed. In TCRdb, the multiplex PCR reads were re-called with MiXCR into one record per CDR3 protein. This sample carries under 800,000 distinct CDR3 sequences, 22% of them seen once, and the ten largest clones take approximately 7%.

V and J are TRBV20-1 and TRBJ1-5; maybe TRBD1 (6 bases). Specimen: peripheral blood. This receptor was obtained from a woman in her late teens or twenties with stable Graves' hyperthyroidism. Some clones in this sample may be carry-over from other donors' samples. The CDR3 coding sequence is TGCAGTGCTAGAGGGGCAAGGGGGGGTAGCAATCAGCCCCAGCATTTT. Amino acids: CSARGARGGSNQPQHF.